This TCR beta chain stems from a study of molecular identifiers for immune sequencing clone quantification. Study-level information: Split five ways in replicates, RNA from roughly 20,000 or 100,000 naive CD8 cells had four portions sequenced. Whole-study findings and limits: Clones with over 20 RNA copies captured over 98% of effector molecules but under 1% of naive ones.

In germline, CDR1 is SGHNT, CDR2 YYREEE (reference sequence). The CDR3 runs to 14 residues. V was shortened by 2 bases and J by 5 bases, with 13 bases between the two germline ends. The sample holds many counts of this clonotype. What it recognizes is unknown. Previously described methods with listed TCR primers produced the bulk TCR libraries. From the PCR reads, TCRdb called clonotypes with MiXCR, one entry per CDR3 protein. The sample records around 480,000 distinct CDR3 sequences, about a fifth being singletons. The receptor was isolated from a human donor in good health. Some libraries in this study had Jurkat cell RNA spiked in. The chain combines TRBV5-4 with TRBJ2-5; the D gene is possibly TRBD2 (7 bases). Sequencing was done on a sample of naive CD8+ T cells from blood, with Jurkat cell RNA spiked in. The subset was: FACS-sorted CD8+CD4-CCR7+CD45RA+ naive T cells. CDR3 loop: CASSFFGGGETQYF. The CDR3, as DNA: TGTGCCAGCAGCTTTTTTGGCGGGGGCGAGACCCAGTACTTC.